These T cell receptor beta chains were read from a single sample in a study of CD4 T cells in relation to SARS-CoV-2 and coronaviruses. Generated by immunoSEQ multiplex PCR, the TCRdb table keeps only in-frame clones and is missing some. The sample yields more than 20,000 clones, 75% to 85% seen once. Their antigens remain unidentified. Specimen: CD4+ T cells from PBMCs, cultured in vitro. The receptors derive from a human donor in good health. CDR3s include the opening cysteine and the closing phenylalanine or tryptophan. D genes are given only for firm matches. Rows give clone size only sometimes, using once, few, many, or a class for an expanded clone.

D	V	J	size	CDR3	DNA
TRBD1	TRBV10-3	TRBJ1-2	-	CAISELRDSREHGYTF	TGTGCCATCAGTGAGTTAAGGGACAGCAGAGAACATGGCTACACCTTC
-	TRBV25-1	TRBJ2-1	few	CASSDFREQFF	TGTGCCAGCAGTGATTTTCGAGAGCAGTTCTTC
-	TRBV19	TRBJ1-6	-	CASSISRSSPLHF	TGTGCCAGTAGTATTAGCAGGAGTTCACCCCTCCACTTT
TRBD1	TRBV5-1	TRBJ2-5	-	CASSLGRGRETQYF	TGCGCCAGCAGCTTGGGCAGGGGGCGAGAGACCCAGTACTTC
TRBD1	TRBV5-1	TRBJ2-1	-	CASSLAGQGARNEQFF	TGCGCCAGCAGCTTGGCCGGACAGGGGGCTCGCAATGAGCAGTTCTTC
-	TRBV30	TRBJ2-7	-	CAWSLPTGYEQYF	TGTGCCTGGAGTCTTCCGACCGGTTACGAGCAGTACTTC
-	TRBV18	TRBJ2-5	-	CASSAGGVTETQYF	TGTGCCAGCTCAGCTGGGGGAGTGACGGAGACCCAGTACTTC
-	TRBV11-2	TRBJ1-1	-	CASSLGDRESEAFF	TGTGCCAGCAGCTTAGGGGACCGGGAGTCTGAAGCTTTCTTT
TRBD2	TRBV10-2	TRBJ2-3	-	CASTSGRPPDTQYF	TGCGCCAGTACTAGCGGGAGACCTCCAGATACGCAGTATTTT
-	TRBV20-1	TRBJ1-1	few	CSASRDIEAFF	TGCAGTGCTAGCCGGGACATTGAAGCTTTCTTT
-	TRBV20-1	TRBJ1-1	-	CSAPTTEKAFF	TGCAGTGCTCCAACGACAGAAAAAGCTTTCTTT
-	TRBV14	TRBJ2-3	-	CASSQNMADTQYF	TGTGCCAGCAGCCAAAATATGGCGGATACGCAGTATTTT
-	TRBV7-8	TRBJ2-1	-	CASSFHGESYNEQFF	TGTGCCAGCAGCTTTCACGGGGAAAGTTACAATGAGCAGTTCTTC
TRBD2	TRBV6-5	TRBJ2-2	-	CASSPGLRNTGELFF	TGTGCCAGCAGTCCGGGACTACGCAACACCGGGGAGCTGTTTTTT
-	TRBV27	TRBJ2-1	-	CASRNRVPEQFF	TGTGCCAGCAGAAATAGAGTTCCTGAGCAGTTCTTC
-	TRBV20-1	TRBJ2-7	-	CSASERGLGEQYF	TGCAGTGCTAGTGAGAGAGGCCTGGGGGAGCAGTACTTC
TRBD1	TRBV5-4	TRBJ2-7	-	CASSRPGQDYEQYF	TGTGCCAGCAGCCGACCGGGACAGGATTACGAGCAGTACTTC
TRBD2	TRBV19	TRBJ2-1	-	CASSIDGTSGISSYNEQFF	TGTGCCAGTAGTATAGATGGGACTAGCGGGATCAGCTCCTACAATGAGCAGTTCTTC
-	TRBV19	TRBJ1-1	-	CASSMPLRDPTEAFF	TGTGCCAGTAGTATGCCCCTTAGGGACCCCACTGAAGCTTTCTTT
-	TRBV5-1	TRBJ2-5	-	CASSAQETQYF	TGCGCCAGCAGCGCCCAAGAGACCCAGTACTTC